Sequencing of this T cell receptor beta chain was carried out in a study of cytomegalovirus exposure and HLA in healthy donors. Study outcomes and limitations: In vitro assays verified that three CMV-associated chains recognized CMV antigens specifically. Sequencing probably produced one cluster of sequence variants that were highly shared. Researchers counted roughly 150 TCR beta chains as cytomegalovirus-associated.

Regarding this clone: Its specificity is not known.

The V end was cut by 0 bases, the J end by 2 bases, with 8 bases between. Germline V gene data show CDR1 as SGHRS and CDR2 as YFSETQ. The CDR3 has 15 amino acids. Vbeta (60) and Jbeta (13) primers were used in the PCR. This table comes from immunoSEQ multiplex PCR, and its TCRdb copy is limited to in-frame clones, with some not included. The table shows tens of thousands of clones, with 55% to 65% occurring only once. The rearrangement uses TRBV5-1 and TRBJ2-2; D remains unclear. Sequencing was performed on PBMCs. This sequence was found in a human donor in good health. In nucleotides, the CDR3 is TGCGCCAGCAGCTTGGCCGAGTCAAACACCGGGGAGCTGTTTTTT. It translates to CASSLAESNTGELFF.